These T cell receptor beta chains were read from a single sample in a study of T cells after yellow fever vaccination. One entry per CDR3 protein, called by TCRdb with MiXCR from the 5' RACE reads. The table includes more than 300,000 distinct CDR3 sequences, around a tenth detected once. The input for sequencing was CD4+ T cells sorted from PBMCs, taken 45 days after the yellow fever booster vaccination. These receptors came from a man aged 18 to 30 who received the YFV17D yellow fever vaccine. The CDR3 runs from the conserved cysteine through the conserved F or W. D genes are given only for firm matches. Clone size appears in some rows only: once, few, many, or a class for an expanded clone.

clone size	V gene	D gene	J gene	CDR3 protein	CDR3 DNA
.	TRBV6-1	TRBD1	TRBJ1-4	CASVTGVGEKLFF	TGTGCCAGCGTGACAGGGGTGGGTGAAAAACTGTTTTTT
few	TRBV5-1	TRBD1	TRBJ1-1	CASSWTTGTGTEAFF	TGCGCCAGCAGCTGGACGACAGGGACGGGCACTGAAGCTTTCTTT
few	TRBV3-1	.	TRBJ1-1	CASSQAASEAFF	TGTGCCAGCAGCCAAGCCGCGAGCGAAGCTTTCTTT
few	TRBV3-1	TRBD1	TRBJ1-4	CASSQGTGGSGLFF	TGTGCCAGCAGCCAAGGGACAGGGGGCAGCGGACTGTTTTTT
.	TRBV7-7	.	TRBJ2-3	CASSLGRVTDTQYF	TGTGCTAGCAGCTTAGGCCGGGTCACAGATACGCAGTATTTT
few	TRBV5-1	TRBD1	TRBJ1-1	CASSYQGTGGYDTEAFF	TGCGCCAGCAGCTACCAAGGGACAGGGGGTTACGACACTGAAGCTTTCTTT
once	TRBV6-2/TRBV6-3	.	TRBJ1-1	CASRQGISAFF	TGTGCCAGCAGGCAGGGCATATCAGCTTTCTTT
.	TRBV4-2	.	TRBJ2-7	CASSQLLALGYEQYF	TGTGCCAGCAGCCAACTACTAGCATTGGGCTACGAGCAGTACTTC
.	TRBV12-3/TRBV12-4	.	TRBJ1-2	CASSLSYEGYTF	TGTGCCAGCAGTTTATCCTATGAGGGCTACACCTTC
few	TRBV7-2	TRBD2	TRBJ2-3	CASTRLASSTDTQYF	TGTGCCAGCACCCGACTAGCGTCTAGCACAGATACGCAGTATTTT
many	TRBV4-3	.	TRBJ2-7	CASSQAPAGRYEQYF	TGCGCCAGCAGCCAAGCCCCGGCCGGTAGGTACGAGCAGTACTTC
.	TRBV6-4	TRBD2	TRBJ2-3	CASSVTSEHTQYF	TGTGCCAGCAGTGTAACTAGCGAGCATACGCAGTATTTT
few	TRBV9	.	TRBJ1-1	CASSVEPSGTEAFF	TGTGCCAGCAGCGTAGAACCATCTGGGACTGAAGCTTTCTTT
few	TRBV11-2	.	TRBJ2-4	CASSALDRILAKNIQYF	TGTGCCAGCAGCGCCCTGGACAGAATACTAGCCAAAAACATTCAGTACTTC
.	TRBV5-1	.	TRBJ1-4	CASTKRSRGLFF	TGCGCCAGTACAAAGAGATCGCGGGGGCTGTTTTTT
.	TRBV30	TRBD2	TRBJ2-3	CAWSPGLATDTQYF	TGTGCCTGGAGTCCGGGACTAGCAACAGATACGCAGTATTTT
.	TRBV6-5	.	TRBJ1-1	CASSPSWGYEAFF	TGTGCCAGCAGCCCAAGTTGGGGATATGAAGCTTTCTTT
.	TRBV20-1	.	TRBJ2-5	CSARDLSSAETQYF	TGCAGTGCTAGAGATCTGAGTAGCGCTGAGACCCAGTACTTC
few	TRBV14	TRBD2	TRBJ2-1	CASSQDRASGGLISYNEQFF	TGTGCCAGCAGCCAAGATCGGGCTAGCGGGGGGCTTATCTCCTACAATGAGCAGTTCTTC
.	TRBV29-1	.	TRBJ2-1	CSVEQGWGNEQFF	TGCAGCGTAGAACAGGGCTGGGGCAATGAGCAGTTCTTC
.	TRBV4-1	.	TRBJ2-5	CASSPIDRKETQYF	TGCGCCAGCAGCCCGATCGACAGAAAAGAGACCCAGTACTTC
few	TRBV7-3	.	TRBJ1-3	CASSPGPGNTIYF	TGTGCCAGCAGCCCCGGGCCGGGAAACACCATATATTTT
few	TRBV5-6	.	TRBJ2-2	CASSSLGPAPGELFF	TGTGCCAGCAGCTCACTCGGACCTGCCCCCGGGGAGCTGTTTTTT
many	TRBV20-1	.	TRBJ1-1	CSARTVMNTEAFF	TGCAGTGCCCGGACAGTCATGAACACTGAAGCTTTCTTT
.	TRBV7-3	TRBD2	TRBJ2-1	CASSSQGLAGFNEQFF	TGTGCCAGCAGCTCACAGGGACTAGCGGGGTTCAATGAGCAGTTCTTC
few	TRBV5-1	.	TRBJ1-6	CASSLDGTLGSPLHF	TGCGCCAGCAGCTTGGACGGGACGTTAGGTTCACCCCTCCACTTT
.	TRBV20-1	.	TRBJ1-2	CSARDWTGGQYGYTF	TGCAGTGCTAGAGATTGGACTGGAGGGCAGTATGGCTACACCTTC
.	TRBV27	.	TRBJ2-3	CASSFAYSTDTQYF	TGTGCCAGCAGTTTCGCCTATAGCACAGATACGCAGTATTTT
.	TRBV19	TRBD2	TRBJ2-3	CASTRSGGRDTQYF	TGTGCCAGTACTAGGAGCGGGGGACGAGATACGCAGTATTTT
many	TRBV7-6	.	TRBJ1-3	CASSLNWGSGNTIYF	TGTGCCAGCAGCCTGAATTGGGGGTCTGGAAACACCATATATTTT
.	TRBV6-6	.	TRBJ2-1	CASSTPPGGQLNEQFF	TGTGCCAGCAGTACTCCACCCGGGGGACAGCTCAATGAGCAGTTCTTC
.	TRBV5-5	.	TRBJ2-1	CASSLLRFAGYNEQFF	TGTGCCAGCAGCTTGTTGCGCTTCGCGGGGTACAATGAGCAGTTCTTC
many	TRBV29-1	.	TRBJ2-1	CSGSYNEQFF	TGCAGCGGCTCCTACAATGAGCAGTTCTTC
.	TRBV4-2	.	TRBJ1-5	CASSQGADQPQHF	TGTGCCAGCAGCCAAGGGGCAGATCAGCCCCAGCATTTT
.	TRBV7-8	.	TRBJ1-5	CASSLGDYNQPQHF	TGTGCCAGCAGCTTGGGGGACTACAATCAGCCCCAGCATTTT
few	TRBV4-2	TRBD2	TRBJ2-1	CASSQERGGRDEQFF	TGTGCCAGCAGCCAAGAACGGGGGGGCCGGGATGAGCAGTTCTTC
few	TRBV2	.	TRBJ1-1	CATYGGAEAFF	TGTGCCACCTATGGGGGGGCTGAAGCTTTCTTT
few	TRBV18	.	TRBJ1-1	CASSPVGGIDTEAFF	TGTGCCAGCTCACCAGTGGGGGGCATCGACACTGAAGCTTTCTTT
few	TRBV7-3	TRBD2	TRBJ2-1	CASSLRRGGPNEQFF	TGTGCCAGCAGCTTGAGGCGGGGGGGCCCCAATGAGCAGTTCTTC
many	TRBV6-6	TRBD1	TRBJ1-2	CASSYSGQGAPGGGYTF	TGTGCCAGCAGTTACTCTGGACAGGGGGCCCCCGGGGGTGGCTACACCTTC
.	TRBV20-1	TRBD2	TRBJ2-5	CSARRSGEETQYF	TGCAGTGCTAGACGTAGCGGGGAAGAGACCCAGTACTTC
few	TRBV20-1	TRBD1	TRBJ1-1	CSARDRGTEAFF	TGCAGTGCTCGCGACAGGGGCACTGAAGCTTTCTTT
.	TRBV11-2	TRBD2	TRBJ2-5	CASSLGDRGVQETQYF	TGTGCCAGCAGCTTAGGGGACCGGGGGGTCCAAGAGACCCAGTACTTC
few	TRBV7-9	TRBD2	TRBJ2-2	CASSPTSGGAGELFF	TGTGCCAGCAGCCCTACCAGCGGGGGGGCCGGGGAGCTGTTTTTT
.	TRBV3-1	.	TRBJ2-5	CASSQDNPQETQYF	TGTGCCAGCAGCCAAGATAACCCCCAAGAGACCCAGTACTTC
few	TRBV4-2	TRBD2	TRBJ2-3	CASSPSGGDTDTQYF	TGTGCCAGCAGCCCGAGCGGGGGGGACACAGATACGCAGTATTTT
.	TRBV3-1	.	TRBJ1-1	CASSPELNTEAFF	TGTGCCAGCAGCCCGGAATTAAACACTGAAGCTTTCTTT
few	TRBV20-1	.	TRBJ2-5	CSATSRQGKETQYF	TGCAGTGCGACTAGTAGGCAGGGGAAAGAGACCCAGTACTTC
.	TRBV20-1	.	TRBJ1-2	CSARAIGNRPGPQYGYTF	TGCAGTGCTAGAGCCATTGGAAACAGGCCGGGTCCTCAATATGGCTACACCTTC
few	TRBV20-1	.	TRBJ2-1	CSAGRDIYNEQFF	TGCAGTGCTGGCCGGGACATCTACAATGAGCAGTTCTTC
few	TRBV2	TRBD1	TRBJ2-2	CASSERQGALAGELFF	TGTGCCAGCAGTGAAAGGCAGGGGGCCTTGGCCGGGGAGCTGTTTTTT
few	TRBV6-1	TRBD2	TRBJ2-7	CASSEGGLAYEQYF	TGTGCCAGCAGTGAGGGAGGACTAGCGTACGAGCAGTACTTC
many	TRBV7-2	TRBD2	TRBJ2-3	CASSSSGGARTDTQYF	TGTGCCAGCAGCTCTAGCGGGGGGGCTAGGACAGATACGCAGTATTTT
many	TRBV4-2	.	TRBJ2-2	CASSQDTLGAGTGELFF	TGTGCCAGCAGCCAAGATACGCTGGGGGCGGGCACCGGGGAGCTGTTTTTT